The 16 T cell receptor beta chains reported below all come from one sample, sequenced in a study of T cell responses to AZD1222 COVID-19 vaccine. The data were produced by immunoSEQ multiplex PCR, yet TCRdb's version contains in-frame clones alone and is incomplete. The sample yields about 72,000 clones, around 89% seen once. The sample in question was peripheral blood, obtained 28 days after the second AZD1222 dose. Receptors were obtained from an adult who received the AZD1222 COVID-19 vaccine.

This clone was counted between two and nine times. The chain employs TRBV11-2 and TRBJ1-3, with 9 bases matching TRBD1. Germline assignment: CDR1 SGHAT and CDR2 FQNNGV. The ends lost 6 bases at V and 3 bases at J; junction bases unmatched: 3. The CDR3 loop spans 14 amino acids. CDR3 coding DNA: TGTGCCAGCAGACAGGACAGGGGTGGAAACACCATATATTTT. Protein: CASRQDRGGNTIYF.

The chain employs TRBV27 and TRBJ1-2, with 11 bases lining up with TRBD1. The germline gives CDR1 MNHEY, CDR2 SMNVEV (reference sequence). With V trimmed by 0 bases and J by 8 bases, 2 bases remained unmatched. The CDR3 sequence is 14 residues long. The CDR3 region is CASSLSGTGGGYTF. The DNA of the CDR3 is TGTGCCAGCAGTTTATCGGGGACAGGGGGAGGCTACACCTTC.

As DNA, the CDR3 is TGTGCCAGCCAGCAGGGTACCTACAATGAGCAGTTCTTC. Its protein product is CASQQGTYNEQFF. This chain joins TRBV7-2 and TRBJ2-1; perhaps TRBD1 as D (5 bases). CDR3 size: 13 residues. CDR1 and CDR2 (germline): SGHTA, FQGNSA. V gave up 8 bases and J gave up 2 bases, with 10 bases separating them.

The CDR3 region has the DNA TGTGCCAGCAGGGACGCTAGTATCGGGGAGCTGTTTTTT. Amino acids: CASRDASIGELFF. The V and J genes are TRBV6-5 and TRBJ2-2; D remains ambiguous. The CDR3 loop spans 13 amino acids. With 6 bases removed from V and 7 bases from J, the gap between germline ends came to 12 bases. CDR1 and CDR2 (germline): MNHEY, SVGAGI.

This clone has only a few counts. The V and J genes are TRBV30 and TRBJ1-5, with a tentative D call TRBD1 (5 bases). This CDR3 region has 13 residues. From germline, CDR1 is GTSNPN and CDR2 SVGIG (reference sequence). V was trimmed by 2 bases and J by 0 bases, leaving 5 bases between them. CDR3 nucleotide sequence: TGTGCCTGGAGTCAGGGTAGCAATCAGCCCCAGCATTTT. Its protein product is CAWSQGSNQPQHF.

The chain recombines TRBV10-3 with TRBJ2-5; the D gene is possibly TRBD2 (7 bases). The germline gives CDR1 ENHRY, CDR2 SYGVKD. Trimming removed 10 bases at V and 4 bases at J, with 19 bases between. The CDR3 is made up of 14 amino acids. The CDR3 spells CATGGLADGETQYF. The CDR3 DNA reads as TGTGCCACCGGGGGCCTAGCGGATGGAGAGACCCAGTACTTC.

The chain carries TRBV7-3 and TRBJ2-5; possibly TRBD1 for D (5 bases). Germline CDR1 reads SGHTA; CDR2 reads FQGTGA. This CDR3 region has 13 residues. Trimming took off 2 bases at V and 3 bases at J, with 7 bases between the two ends. This chain's CDR3 is CASSLSREETQYF. CDR3 DNA: TGTGCCAGCAGCTTATCCAGGGAAGAGACCCAGTACTTC.

This chain uses TRBV5-1 with TRBJ2-3; TRBD2 is a possible D gene (6 bases). Per the germline V gene, CDR1 is SGHRS and CDR2 is YFSETQ. The CDR3 length is 16 residues. Trimming removed 0 bases from V and 2 bases from J, with 13 bases in between. CDR3: CASSLALSGVTDTQYF. The CDR3 DNA follows: TGCGCCAGCAGCTTGGCCCTTAGCGGAGTCACAGATACGCAGTATTTT.

The chain is built from TRBV2 and TRBJ1-1, with a tentative D call TRBD1 (6 bases). Trimming pared 10 bases from V and 9 bases from J, leaving 21 bases between. The germline CDR1 and CDR2 sequences are SNHLY and FYNNEI. This CDR3 region has 13 residues. The CDR3 protein is CATSRQAPGKAFF. The CDR3, as DNA: TGTGCCACCTCCAGACAGGCTCCGGGTAAAGCTTTCTTT.

The chain recombines TRBV9 with TRBJ2-7; TRBD2 matches at 7 bases. The V and J ends lost 0 bases and 7 bases, in that order; junction bases with no gene match: 13. Germline V CDR1 and CDR2: SGDLS, YYNGEE. CDR3 size: 16 residues. Here the CDR3 DNA reads TGTGCCAGCAGCGTAGGAGGTCTAGCGGACCCGAGGGAGCAGTACTTC. Protein: CASSVGGLADPREQYF. Combining the CDR3 with reference TRBV9 and TRBJ2-7 gives the whole variable domain DSGVTQTPKHLITATGQRVTLRCSPRSGDLSVYWYQQSLDQGLQFLIQYYNGEERAKGNILERFSAQQFPDLHSELNLSSLELGDSALYFCASSVGGLADPREQYFGPGTRLTVT.

J is TRBJ2-2 and V is TRBV5-6, with D maybe TRBD2 (6 bases). The germline V gene has CDR1 SGHDT and CDR2 YYEEEE. The CDR3 length is 14 residues. Trimming stripped 3 bases from V and 5 bases from J, with 11 bases between. The CDR3 DNA reads TGTGCCAGCAGCTCGGGACTTTTTACCGGGGAGCTGTTTTTT. This sequence encodes CASSSGLFTGELFF.

The chain uses TRBV12-5 and TRBJ2-1; 10 bases map to TRBD2. V was pared by 3 bases and J by 5 bases, with 4 bases of the junction left unmatched. The CDR3 has 15 amino acids. Germline V CDR1 and CDR2: LGHNT, FRNRAP. CDR3 sequence (DNA): TGTGCTAGTGGTTTTTTAGCGGGAGGTCACAATGAGCAGTTCTTC. The encoded protein is CASGFLAGGHNEQFF.

The chain links TRBV19 to TRBJ2-5, with 7 positions matching TRBD2. Germline CDR1 LNHDA, CDR2 SQIVND (reference sequence). The CDR3 sequence is 18 residues long. After removal of 3 bases from V and 4 bases from J, the junction contained 17 bases not matched to a gene. CDR3 amino acids: CASSIALFGGVGTETQYF. The CDR3, as DNA: TGTGCCAGTAGTATCGCCCTCTTTGGGGGGGTGGGGACAGAGACCCAGTACTTC. The full variable domain, completed using reference TRBV19 and TRBJ2-5, is DGGITQSPKYLFRKEGQNVTLSCEQNLNHDAMYWYRQDPGQGLRLIYYSQIVNDFQKGDIAEGYSVSREKKESFPLTVTSAQKNPTAFYLCASSIALFGGVGTETQYFGPGTRLLVL.

As to this clone: A junction boundary mismatches the germline segment, possibly from a read error. The chain combines TRBV10-3 with TRBJ2-7, with 8 bases fitting TRBD2. CDR1 is ENHRY, CDR2 SYGVKD, per germline. This CDR3 contains 14 residues. The CDR3 DNA is TGTGCCATGAGTGAGGGCCGGGAGGGCTACGAGCAGTACTTC. Translated, it gives CAMSEGREGYEQYF.

This clone was recorded only once. The chain's CDR3 is CASSQPGRLNTEAFF. The CDR3 DNA reads TGTGCCAGTAGTCAACCGGGACGCCTGAACACTGAAGCTTTCTTT. This chain uses TRBV19 with TRBJ1-1, with D perhaps TRBD1 (5 bases). There are 15 residues in the CDR3. Germline loops: CDR1 LNHDA, CDR2 SQIVND (reference sequence). V dropped 5 bases and J dropped 0 bases, with 13 bases sitting between them.

The J gene is TRBJ2-2, the V gene TRBV7-2; the D is unclear. Germline V gene sequence: CDR1 SGHTA, CDR2 FQGNSA. V lost 5 bases and J lost 6, with 7 bases in between. The CDR3 has 12 residues. The CDR3 DNA sequence: TGTGCCAGCAGCCCGGGTCCCGGGGAGCTGTTTTTT. Its protein product is CASSPGPGELFF.